The 25 T cell receptor beta chains reported below all come from one sample, sequenced in a study of T-cell memory formation after mild COVID-19. TCRdb itself ran the 5' RACE reads through MiXCR, one entry per CDR3 protein. This table holds more than 110,000 distinct CDR3 sequences, almost 25% found once. The sample taken for sequencing was PBMCs or a T cell subset sorted from them (not recorded which). The receptors shown here come from an adult woman who had mild COVID-19 (a few samples of this study predate the infection). Cell type and time point are not known.

The V gene is TRBV5-5, the J gene TRBJ2-2; D is ambiguous. Germline values: CDR1 SGHKS, CDR2 YYEKEE (reference sequence). Trimming took off 4 bases at V and 3 bases at J, with 7 bases between the two ends. This CDR3 comprises 13 residues. The CDR3 is CASSREYTGELFF. For the CDR3, the DNA is TGTGCCAGCAGCCGAGAGTACACCGGGGAGCTGTTTTTT.

V and J are TRBV30 and TRBJ2-1; 8 nucleotides align to TRBD1. Trimming at V came to 5 bases and at J to 6 bases, leaving 6 bases not matched to a gene. CDR1 is GTSNPN and CDR2 is SVGIG in the germline V gene (reference sequence). The CDR3 is 13 residues long. DNA of the CDR3: TGTGCCTGGGACTCCGACAGGGGCAATGAGCAGTTCTTC. It translates to CAWDSDRGNEQFF.

This chain connects TRBV5-1 to TRBJ1-1; possibly TRBD1 for D (5 bases). CDR3 length equals 14 residues. Trimming shortened V by 3 bases and J by 1 base, and 10 bases separated the two germline ends. The germline CDR1 and CDR2 sequences are SGHRS and YFSETQ. The CDR3 here is CASSWTNGNTEAFF. CDR3 DNA sequence: TGCGCCAGCAGCTGGACAAACGGGAACACTGAAGCTTTCTTT.

This clonotype was recorded a few times. This sequence joins TRBV6-9 and TRBJ1-1, with D possibly matching TRBD1 (5 bases). V was pared by 2 bases and J by 10 bases, with 11 bases between. There are 12 residues in the CDR3. Looked up from germline, CDR1 is MNHGY and CDR2 is SVAAGI. Written as DNA, the CDR3 is TGTGCCAGCAGTTATGTGGGGGAGGTAGCTTTCTTT. It yields the protein CASSYVGEVAFF.

This clonotype was seen only a few times. V usage is TRBV4-2 and J usage is TRBJ2-1; 14 bases line up with TRBD2. CDR1 and CDR2 from the germline V gene are LGHNA and YNFKEQ. The CDR3 covers 17 residues. V trimming: 4 bases; J trimming: 7 bases; junction bases outside the gene matches: 9. In DNA, the CDR3 is TGTGCCAGCAGCCCCGGGACTAGCGGGAGCATTATTAATGAGCAGTTCTTC. Translation gives CASSPGTSGSIINEQFF.

V usage is TRBV15 and J usage is TRBJ1-1; D is ambiguous. Germline V gene lookup returns CDR1 LNHNV and CDR2 YYDKDF (reference sequence). Trimming removed 0 bases at V and 4 bases at J, with 12 bases between. The CDR3 sequence is 15 residues long. CDR3 DNA sequence: TGTGCCACCAGCAGAGAAGCAGGTATCTTCACTGAAGCTTTCTTT. Its translation: CATSREAGIFTEAFF.

This clonotype has a handful of counts. The rearrangement joins TRBV5-1 to TRBJ1-1, with 7 nucleotides matching TRBD1. Germline V CDR1 and CDR2: SGHRS, YFSETQ. This CDR3 region has 15 residues. The junction had 11 bases not matched to a gene; V was cut back by 4 bases and J by 5 bases. The CDR3 reads CASSPRQGGGTEAFF. The CDR3 region has the DNA TGCGCCAGCAGCCCCAGACAGGGAGGAGGGACTGAAGCTTTCTTT. The full variable domain, with the rest looked up from reference TRBV5-1 and TRBJ1-1, is KAGVTQTPRYLIKTRGQQVTLSCSPISGHRSVSWYQQTPGQGLQFLFEYFSETQRNKGNFPGRFSGRQFSNSRSEMNVSTLELGDSALYLCASSPRQGGGTEAFFGQGTRLTVV.

CDR3 nucleotides: TGCGCCAGCAGCCTGGGGTACAATGAAGAGACCCAGTACTTC. Translated, it gives CASSLGYNEETQYF. This sequence joins TRBV5-1 and TRBJ2-5; D unclear. From germline, CDR1 is SGHRS and CDR2 YFSETQ. Trimming left V 4 bases short and J 3 bases short, with 13 bases between. The CDR3 loop spans 14 amino acids.

The chain links TRBV7-8 to TRBJ2-3; 9 bases line up with TRBD1. Looked up from germline, CDR1 is SGHVS and CDR2 is FQNEAQ. J lost 4 bases, V lost 5 bases, and 10 bases had no gene match. This CDR3 comprises 16 residues. The CDR3 loop reads CASSDPGQGAADTQYF. CDR3 nucleotide sequence: TGTGCCAGCAGCGACCCGGGACAGGGTGCGGCAGATACGCAGTATTTT.

The chain carries TRBV7-9 and TRBJ2-5; 7 bases are a match to TRBD2. J gave up 8 bases and V 5 bases, and 11 bases lay outside the gene matches. This CDR3 comprises 14 residues. Looked up from germline, CDR1 is SEHNR and CDR2 is FQNEAQ (reference sequence). DNA for the CDR3: TGTGCCAGCAGCCCCCCGGGACTACCGCCAACCCAGTACTTC. It yields the protein CASSPPGLPPTQYF.

The chain couples TRBV12-3 or TRBV12-4 to TRBJ2-5; the D gene is possibly TRBD1 (7 bases). V was shortened by 6 bases and J by 5 bases, with 16 bases between the two germline ends. The CDR3 runs to 14 residues. The CDR3 reads CASSDRVGGETQYF. The CDR3 coding sequence is TGTGCCAGCAGCGACAGGGTTGGGGGGGAGACCCAGTACTTC.

The gene calls are TRBV2 and TRBJ1-2; 7 bases align to TRBD1. The length of the CDR3 is 16 residues. Germline trimming cut 6 bases from V and 7 bases from J; bases unmatched to any gene: 17. The germline V gene has CDR1 SNHLY and CDR2 FYNNEI. The CDR3 spells CASRGGTALTYFGYTF. The DNA of the CDR3 is TGTGCCAGCAGGGGCGGGACAGCTCTCACCTATTTTGGCTACACCTTC.

This clonotype appeared a few times. V is TRBV5-5 and J is TRBJ1-3; D perhaps matches TRBD1 (5 bases). The germline V and J ends were trimmed by 2 bases and 0 bases, with 9 bases remaining between them. The CDR3 length is 15 residues. Germline assignment: CDR1 SGHKS and CDR2 YYEKEE (reference sequence). CDR3 sequence reads: CASSFRENSGNTIYF. The CDR3 DNA sequence: TGTGCCAGCAGCTTCAGGGAAAACTCTGGAAACACCATATATTTT.

V and J are TRBV7-9 and TRBJ2-3; D is ambiguous. The germline V gene encodes CDR1 SEHNR and CDR2 FQNEAQ (reference sequence). The V end lost 5 bases, the J end lost 7 bases, and 10 bases lay between the germline ends. The CDR3 sequence is 12 residues long. CDR3 coding DNA: TGTGCCAGCAGCCCCGTTTGGAATACGCAGTATTTT. Its translation: CASSPVWNTQYF.

The genes are TRBV12-3 or TRBV12-4 and TRBJ2-7; 10 positions agree with TRBD1. J lost 5 bases, V lost 8 bases, and 9 bases had no gene match. The CDR3 loop spans 14 amino acids. CDR3 in amino acids: CASGMTGGKDEQYF. CDR3 bases: TGTGCCAGCGGGATGACAGGGGGCAAGGACGAGCAGTACTTC.

This clonotype has only a few counts. The chain links TRBV4-2 to TRBJ2-1; D is perhaps TRBD1 (6 bases). In germline, CDR1 is LGHNA, CDR2 YNFKEQ. V was pared by 4 bases and J by 13 bases, with 17 bases between. This CDR3 has 13 amino acids. The CDR3 reads CASSLPGQSPQFF. Here the CDR3 DNA reads TGTGCCAGCAGCCTTCCTGGACAGAGCCCACAGTTCTTC.

This clonotype has a handful of counts. The genes are TRBV7-2 and TRBJ2-7; 8 bases agree with TRBD2. The CDR3 length is 15 residues. Germline-derived CDR1 and CDR2 are SGHTA and FQGNSA. Germline trimming cut 5 bases from V and 0 bases from J; bases unmatched to any gene: 6. In DNA form, the CDR3 reads TGTGCCAGCAGCCAAGGACTAGCATCCTCCTACGAGCAGTACTTC. The encoded protein is CASSQGLASSYEQYF.

As regards this clonotype: A much bigger clone sits one base away, suggesting this may be a read error. The CDR3 reads CDSRNIQDFTGELFF. The CDR3 DNA follows: TGTGACAGCAGAAACATACAGGATTTCACCGGGGAGCTGTTTTTT. The chain has TRBV7-9 and TRBJ2-2; tentatively, D is TRBD1 (5 bases). CDR3 length equals 15 residues. Germline V lookup: CDR1 SEHNR, CDR2 FQNEAQ (reference sequence).

This clonotype occurred a few times. CDR3 in DNA: TGCGCCAGCAGCTTGGACCCGACTAGCGGGGGTGTTAATGAGCAGTTCTTC. Translating gives CASSLDPTSGGVNEQFF. The chain is built from TRBV5-1 and TRBJ2-1, with 12 bases fitting TRBD2. Germline V gene lookup returns CDR1 SGHRS and CDR2 YFSETQ. CDR3 length: 17 amino acids. V trimming: 0 bases; J trimming: 7 bases; junction bases outside the gene matches: 8.

This chain connects TRBV10-3 to TRBJ1-1; TRBD1 might be the D (5 bases). The CDR3 is made up of 13 amino acids. Germline-derived CDR1 and CDR2 are ENHRY and SYGVKD. Trimming cost V 2 bases and J 4 bases, with 8 bases left between them. Here the CDR3 reads CAISEGGGTEAFF. Written as DNA, the CDR3 is TGTGCCATCAGTGAGGGGGGAGGCACTGAAGCTTTCTTT.

The chain is built from TRBV5-5 and TRBJ1-2; 7 bases fit TRBD1. Germline trimming cut 4 bases from V and 3 bases from J; bases unmatched to any gene: 9. The germline V gene encodes CDR1 SGHKS and CDR2 YYEKEE (reference sequence). CDR3 length equals 15 residues. CDR3 nucleotide sequence: TGTGCCAGCAGCATTGACAGGGTGTCCGACTATGGCTACACCTTC. Amino acid sequence: CASSIDRVSDYGYTF.

The V and J genes are TRBV29-1 and TRBJ2-5, with 10 positions matching TRBD2. V gave up 0 bases and J gave up 6 bases; unmatched junction bases: 13. The CDR3 extends over 17 amino acids. CDR1 SQVTM and CDR2 ANQGSEA come from the germline V gene. CDR3 loop: CSVEEGLAGAIFKTQYF. The CDR3 DNA sequence: TGCAGCGTTGAAGAAGGCCTAGCGGGAGCTATCTTCAAGACCCAGTACTTC.

The rearrangement uses TRBV10-3 and TRBJ2-2; D unresolved. Trimming left V 4 bases short and J 4 bases short, with 7 bases between. CDR1 and CDR2 (germline): ENHRY, SYGVKD. The CDR3 sequence is 13 residues long. The CDR3 is CAISGNFTGELFF. DNA of the CDR3: TGTGCCATCAGTGGTAATTTCACCGGGGAGCTGTTTTTT.

This chain connects TRBV5-1 to TRBJ2-1; the D gene is possibly TRBD1 (6 bases). This CDR3 has 15 amino acids. The germline V and J ends were trimmed by 0 bases and 4 bases, with 11 bases remaining between them. CDR1 and CDR2 from the germline V gene are SGHRS and YFSETQ. The CDR3 spells CASSLGWTEYNEQFF. The CDR3 DNA reads TGCGCCAGCAGCTTGGGATGGACAGAGTACAATGAGCAGTTCTTC.

V is TRBV11-2 and J is TRBJ1-2, with D maybe TRBD1 (6 bases). V lost 3 bases and J 0 bases, leaving 14 bases between the germline ends. From germline, CDR1 is SGHAT and CDR2 FQNNGV. The CDR3 runs 16 residues. CDR3 residues: CASSFPGAGANYGYTF. The CDR3 region has the DNA TGTGCCAGCAGCTTCCCTGGCGCAGGGGCTAACTATGGCTACACCTTC.